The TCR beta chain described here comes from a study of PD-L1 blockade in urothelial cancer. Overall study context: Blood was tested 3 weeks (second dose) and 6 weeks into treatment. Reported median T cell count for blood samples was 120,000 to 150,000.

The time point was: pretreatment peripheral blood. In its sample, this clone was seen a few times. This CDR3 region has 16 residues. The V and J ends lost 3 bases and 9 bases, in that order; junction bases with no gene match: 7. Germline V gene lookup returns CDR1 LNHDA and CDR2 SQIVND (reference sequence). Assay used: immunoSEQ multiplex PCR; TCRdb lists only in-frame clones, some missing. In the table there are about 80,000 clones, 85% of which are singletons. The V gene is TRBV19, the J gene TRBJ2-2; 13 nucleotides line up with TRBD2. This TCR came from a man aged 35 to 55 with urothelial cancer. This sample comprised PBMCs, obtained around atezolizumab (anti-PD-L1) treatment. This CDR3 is CASSIRLAGGLRELFF. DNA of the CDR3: TGTGCCAGTAGTATCAGACTAGCGGGAGGTCTTAGGGAGCTGTTTTTT.